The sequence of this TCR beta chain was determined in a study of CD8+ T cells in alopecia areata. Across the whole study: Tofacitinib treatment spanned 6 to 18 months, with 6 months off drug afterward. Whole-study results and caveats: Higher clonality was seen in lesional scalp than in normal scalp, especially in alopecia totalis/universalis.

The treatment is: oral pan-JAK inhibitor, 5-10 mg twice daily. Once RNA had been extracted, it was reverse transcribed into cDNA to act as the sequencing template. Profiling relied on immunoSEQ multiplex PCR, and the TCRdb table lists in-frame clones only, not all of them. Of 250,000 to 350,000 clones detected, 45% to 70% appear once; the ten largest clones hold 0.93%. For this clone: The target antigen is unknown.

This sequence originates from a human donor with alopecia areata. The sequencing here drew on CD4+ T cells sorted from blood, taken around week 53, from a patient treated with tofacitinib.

CDR3 in DNA: TGTGCCAGCAGCCGGACGGCTGATAACTATGGCTACACCTTC. The encoded protein is CASSRTADNYGYTF. J is TRBJ1-2 and V is TRBV7-2; D is unclear. Germline V CDR1 and CDR2: SGHTA, FQGNSA. The CDR3 spans 14 residues. Between the trimmed V and J ends, which lost 5 bases and 1 base, there was a span of 11 bases.